The entry that follows covers one T cell receptor beta chain sequence. Antigen unknown. A multiplex PCR was run with 60 Vbeta primers and 13 Jbeta primers. Only in-frame clones appear in the TCRdb table, and some are missing; sequencing was by immunoSEQ multiplex PCR. Of about 150,000 clones listed, roughly 82% were seen once; the top ten hold 5.5% to 8.5%. Though probably carrying unrecorded immune exposures, donors were nominally healthy at sampling. Germline V CDR1 and CDR2: SGHNT, YYREEE (reference sequence). Trimming removed 7 bases from V and 8 bases from J; junction bases left unmatched: 12. This CDR3 has 16 amino acids. These data belong to a study of cytomegalovirus exposure and HLA in healthy donors. Study results and caveats: Prediction of most subjects' HLA-A and HLA-B alleles by TCR beta sequences was reportedly accurate. In an earlier analysis, in roughly 600 donors, most V segments appeared productive either ~90% or ~30% of the time.

The rearrangement joins TRBV5-4 to TRBJ2-1; 13 bases align to TRBD2. The source of this sequence is a woman aged 45 to 65 in good health and CMV-seropositive. Sequencing used PBMCs. CDR3 nucleotides: TGTGCCAGCGGTATACGGACTAGCGGGGGAGCGGATGAGCAGTTCTTC. The encoded protein is CASGIRTSGGADEQFF.